A selection of T cell receptor beta chains follows, all from one sample in a study of blood T cell repertoires in COVID-19. Method: immunoSEQ multiplex PCR; TCRdb's copy keeps in-frame clones and lacks some. This sample carries about 180,000 clones, roughly 87% of them seen once, and the ten largest clones take around 6.5%. Sequenced: PBMCs or T cells enriched from blood (not recorded which). The receptors shown here come from a woman between 50 and 59 years old who had recovered from COVID-19. Each CDR3 is given with its conserved first and last residue. D genes are given only for firm matches. Clone size appears in some rows only: once, few, many, or a class for an expanded clone.

D: TRBD2; size: .; J: TRBJ2-7; V: TRBV20-1; DNA: TGCAGTGCTAGTCTCCGGGGCGGGAGACTACCCCTGGACTTC; CDR3: CSASLRGGRLPLDF
D: .; size: few; J: TRBJ1-1; V: TRBV9; DNA: TGTGCCAGCAGCGCAGCCCTCGGGTTTAGGGGAGAAGCTTTCTTT; CDR3: CASSAALGFRGEAFF
D: .; size: .; J: TRBJ1-2; V: TRBV14; DNA: TGTGCCAGCAGCCTGGACAGCGGATCTTATGGCTACACCTTC; CDR3: CASSLDSGSYGYTF
D: .; size: .; J: TRBJ1-1; V: TRBV5-1; DNA: TGCGCCAGCAGCAGGGGTGAGAACACTGAAGCTTTCTTT; CDR3: CASSRGENTEAFF
D: .; size: .; J: TRBJ1-5; V: TRBV7-3; DNA: TGTGCCAGCAGCTTAAAGGGAACCGGGGAGCAAAATCAGCCCCAGCATTTT; CDR3: CASSLKGTGEQNQPQHF
D: TRBD2; size: once; J: TRBJ2-7; V: TRBV10-3; DNA: TGTGCCATCAGTGAGGCCGGGACTAGAAGGAGTAGAGAGCAGTACTTC; CDR3: CAISEAGTRRSREQYF
D: .; size: once; J: TRBJ2-3; V: TRBV7-9; DNA: TGTGCCAGCAGCCCCGCGGGACAGCGAGATACGCAGTATTTT; CDR3: CASSPAGQRDTQYF
D: .; size: .; J: TRBJ2-7; V: TRBV12-3/TRBV12-4; DNA: TGTGCCAGCAGTCCCGGCGGTTGGGAGCAGTACTTC; CDR3: CASSPGGWEQYF
D: .; size: .; J: TRBJ2-7; V: TRBV15; DNA: TGTGCCACCAGCAGAGGTCTAGGACAGCGCTACGAGCAGTACTTC; CDR3: CATSRGLGQRYEQYF
D: .; size: large; J: TRBJ2-6; V: TRBV6-5; DNA: TGTGCCAGCAGTCTTGACAGCTCTGGGGCCAACGTCCTGACTTTC; CDR3: CASSLDSSGANVLTF
D: .; size: few; J: TRBJ1-1; V: TRBV19; DNA: TGTGCCAGCAACAGGGCCTCGAACACTGAAGCTTTCTTT; CDR3: CASNRASNTEAFF
D: TRBD1; size: once; J: TRBJ2-2; V: TRBV11-2; DNA: TGTGCCAGCAGCTCCCAGGGGGTGGGCACCGGGGAGCTGTTTTTT; CDR3: CASSSQGVGTGELFF
D: TRBD1; size: .; J: TRBJ2-2; V: TRBV5-1; DNA: TGCGCCAGCAGCTTGGGTGCAGGGGGCACCGGGGAGCTGTTTTTT; CDR3: CASSLGAGGTGELFF
D: .; size: .; J: TRBJ1-1; V: TRBV5-3; DNA: TGTGCCAGAAGCTTGGATCGGGGGGCGAACACTGAAGCTTTCTTT; CDR3: CARSLDRGANTEAFF
D: TRBD1; size: .; J: TRBJ1-1; V: TRBV25-1; DNA: TGTGCCACCACCGGGACAGGGAGGACTGAAGCTTTCTTT; CDR3: CATTGTGRTEAFF
D: .; size: .; J: TRBJ1-5; V: TRBV5-6; DNA: TGTGCCAGCAGCTCAGCAGGGGTTGCTCAGCCCCAGCATTTT; CDR3: CASSSAGVAQPQHF
D: TRBD1; size: .; J: TRBJ1-2; V: TRBV10-3; DNA: TGTGCCATCAGTGAAACCACAGGGGGCCGGGGCTACACCTTC; CDR3: CAISETTGGRGYTF
D: TRBD2; size: .; J: TRBJ2-7; V: TRBV5-6; DNA: TGTGCCAGCAGCATAGGACAGATTCCGGGACTAGCGGTGACCTACGAGCAGTACTTC; CDR3: CASSIGQIPGLAVTYEQYF
D: .; size: few; J: TRBJ2-7; V: TRBV4-3; DNA: TGCGCCAGCAGCCAAGATTCGGACGAGCAGTACTTC; CDR3: CASSQDSDEQYF
D: TRBD1; size: .; J: TRBJ2-3; V: TRBV5-1; DNA: TGCGCCAGCAAGCCCCGTGGACAGGAGTCCTCAGATACGCAGTATTTT; CDR3: CASKPRGQESSDTQYF
D: .; size: .; J: TRBJ1-2; V: TRBV6-4; DNA: TGTGCCAGCAGTCCGAGAGCTAACTATGGCTACACCTTC; CDR3: CASSPRANYGYTF
D: .; size: .; J: TRBJ2-4; V: TRBV7-2; DNA: TGTGCCAGCAGCTTAGCTAGCGGATTAGCCAAAAACATTCAGTACTTC; CDR3: CASSLASGLAKNIQYF
D: TRBD1; size: .; J: TRBJ1-6; V: TRBV7-2; DNA: TGTGCCAGCAGCACGAGGACAGGGGTCGGCAGCTCCTATAATTCACCCCTCCACTTT; CDR3: CASSTRTGVGSSYNSPLHF
D: TRBD1; size: .; J: TRBJ1-2; V: TRBV30; DNA: TGTGCCTGGAGTGTACTGAGGCAGGGGGCTGGCTACACCTTC; CDR3: CAWSVLRQGAGYTF
D: .; size: .; J: TRBJ2-3; V: TRBV19; DNA: TGTGCCAGTAGACCAAACATGGGCACAGATACGCAGTATTTT; CDR3: CASRPNMGTDTQYF
D: TRBD2; size: .; J: TRBJ2-7; V: TRBV28; DNA: TGTGCCAGCAGTTCCGGTAGCGGGGACTACGAGCAGTACTTC; CDR3: CASSSGSGDYEQYF
D: TRBD1; size: .; J: TRBJ1-2; V: TRBV28; DNA: TGTGCCAGCAAACCCGGGACAGGGTTAAACTATGGCTACACCTTC; CDR3: CASKPGTGLNYGYTF
D: .; size: once; J: TRBJ1-6; V: TRBV18; DNA: TGTGCCAGCTCACTAACAGAGAGCTCCTATAATTCACCCCTCCACTTT; CDR3: CASSLTESSYNSPLHF
D: TRBD1; size: once; J: TRBJ1-5; V: TRBV24-1; DNA: TGTGCCACCAGCAATGGGGACAGGTACTTGCCCCAGCATTTT; CDR3: CATSNGDRYLPQHF
D: TRBD1; size: .; J: TRBJ1-4; V: TRBV6-2/TRBV6-3; DNA: TGTGCCAGCAGTTACTCAACAGGGGGGAAACTGTTTTTT; CDR3: CASSYSTGGKLFF
D: TRBD1; size: few; J: TRBJ2-7; V: TRBV2; DNA: TGTGCCAGCAGGGCCGGGACAGGGACCTACGAGCAGTACTTC; CDR3: CASRAGTGTYEQYF